These 18 T cell receptor beta chains came from one sample sequenced in a study of T cell responses to AZD1222 COVID-19 vaccine. TCRdb's copy holds only in-frame clones and misses some; the assay was immunoSEQ multiplex PCR. Of 90,000 to 95,000 clones listed, around 90% were seen once; the top ten hold about 20%. The sample was peripheral blood, taken on day 0 of AZD1222 vaccination. The receptors were sampled from an adult in good health.

This sequence joins TRBV7-3 and TRBJ2-2, with D perhaps assigned TRBD1 or TRBD2 (5 bases each). Germline assignment: CDR1 SGHTA and CDR2 FQGTGA. This CDR3 is built from 15 residues. Trimming took 4 bases from V and 3 from J, leaving 12 bases between them. CDR3 region: CASSSGKGYTGELFF. In DNA, the CDR3 is TGTGCCAGCAGCTCGGGGAAGGGGTACACCGGGGAGCTGTTTTTT.

CDR3 sequence: CASSPDRGINEKLFF. CDR3 sequence (DNA): TGTGCCAGCAGCCCCGACAGAGGGATCAATGAAAAACTGTTTTTT. The chain carries TRBV7-9 and TRBJ1-4; D might be TRBD1 (5 bases). Trimming shortened V by 5 bases and J by 5 bases, and 15 bases separated the two germline ends. Germline CDR1 SEHNR, CDR2 FQNEAQ (reference sequence). The CDR3 runs to 15 residues.

This clone was detected once. CDR3 coding DNA: TGTGCCAGCAGCCCCCGCCGGGCAGGGAATCAGCCCCAGCATTTT. This sequence encodes CASSPRRAGNQPQHF. V gene TRBV7-2 combines with J gene TRBJ1-5, with D maybe TRBD1 (5 bases). V lost 5 bases and J lost 4, with 15 bases in between. The CDR3 is 15 amino acids. The germline V gene encodes CDR1 SGHTA and CDR2 FQGNSA.

The V call is TRBV7-3, the J call TRBJ2-5; TRBD1 agrees at 9 bases. The CDR3 is 15 residues long. Trimming removed 5 bases from V and 6 bases from J; junction bases left unmatched: 10. From germline, CDR1 is SGHTA and CDR2 FQGTGA. The DNA of the CDR3 is TGTGCCAGCAGCCCAGACGGGACAGGGAGGCAGACCCAGTACTTC. This encodes CASSPDGTGRQTQYF. The variable domain in full, completed from reference TRBV7-3 and TRBJ2-5, reads GAGVSQTPSNKVTEKGKYVELRCDPISGHTALYWYRQSLGQGPEFLIYFQGTGAADDSGLPNDRFFAVRPEGSVSTLKIQRTERGDSAVYLCASSPDGTGRQTQYFGPGTRLLVL.

There are a few counts of this clone. The CDR3 reads CASRTSGYEQYF. CDR3 DNA: TGTGCCAGCAGGACTAGCGGTTACGAGCAGTACTTC. The rearrangement uses TRBV28 and TRBJ2-7, with 9 bases aligning to TRBD2. V lost 6 bases to trimming and J lost 4 bases; unmatched junction nucleotides: 1. Per germline, CDR1 MDHEN and CDR2 SYDVKM. The CDR3 contains 12 residues.

The chain carries TRBV2 and TRBJ2-7; 13 bases fit TRBD2. CDR1 and CDR2 (germline): SNHLY, FYNNEI. J was trimmed by 7 bases and V by 6 bases; bases with no gene match: 9. There are 15 residues in the CDR3. CDR3 nucleotides: TGTGCCAGCAGCGCGGGACTAGCGGGGCGGGGGGAGCAGTACTTC. Residues: CASSAGLAGRGEQYF.

J is TRBJ1-4 and V is TRBV5-4; tentative D call: TRBD1 (6 bases). This CDR3 region has 15 residues. Looked up from germline, CDR1 is SGHNT and CDR2 is YYREEE (reference sequence). V lost 0 bases, J lost 5 bases, and 11 bases lay in between. CDR3 sequence: CASSLDGTRNEKLFF. The CDR3 bases are TGTGCCAGCAGCTTGGACGGGACACGAAATGAAAAACTGTTTTTT.

This sequence joins TRBV27 and TRBJ2-7; TRBD1 matches at 9 bases. CDR1 and CDR2 (germline): MNHEY, SMNVEV (reference sequence). Losses at the gene ends were 5 bases for V and 0 bases for J; bases not matched to a gene: 2. The CDR3 loop spans 14 amino acids. CDR3 residues: CASSAGQGSYEQYF. The CDR3 DNA is TGTGCCAGCAGTGCGGGACAGGGCTCCTACGAGCAGTACTTC.

The chain is built from TRBV6-2 or TRBV6-3 and TRBJ2-7, with D perhaps assigned TRBD1 or TRBD2 (6 bases each). V lost 6 bases and J lost 4, with 25 bases in between. Germline V gives CDR1 MNHEY, CDR2 SVGEGT. The CDR3 has 17 amino acids. The CDR3, as DNA: TGTGCCAGCAGCCCTAACCCCTCACAGGGACTTGGTTACGAGCAGTACTTC. It specifies CASSPNPSQGLGYEQYF.

This clone was picked up one time. V and J are TRBV21-1 and TRBJ2-3; TRBD2 is the table's D call, not checked against the DNA. TRBV21-1 is noted as a pseudogene. The CDR3 loop spans 13 amino acids. CDR3 DNA sequence: TGTGCCAGCTTGGTAGTTAGCACAGATACGCAGTATTTT. Protein sequence: CASLVVSTDTQYF.

This rearrangement joins TRBV7-8 to TRBJ2-3, with TRBD1 matching over 7 bases. The CDR3 has 15 amino acids. Germline CDR1 and CDR2: SGHVS and FQNEAQ. The J segment lost 0 bases and the V segment lost 1 base, leaving 1 base of the junction unmatched. The CDR3 DNA sequence: TGTGCCAGCAGCTTAGGACAGGGCAGCACAGATACGCAGTATTTT. This encodes CASSLGQGSTDTQYF.

The V call is TRBV6-5, the J call TRBJ2-2; TRBD1 aligns across 7 bases. Trimming at V came to 0 bases and at J to 5 bases, leaving 3 bases not matched to a gene. CDR3 size: 15 residues. Germline V gene sequence: CDR1 MNHEY, CDR2 SVGAGI. Here the CDR3 reads CASSYSSQGTGELFF. The DNA of the CDR3 is TGTGCCAGCAGTTACTCATCACAGGGGACCGGGGAGCTGTTTTTT.

In DNA form, the CDR3 reads TGTGCCAGCAGCTTCGCGGGGGGTAACAATGAGCAGTTCTTC. Translating it yields CASSFAGGNNEQFF. The chain has TRBV9 and TRBJ2-1, with 8 nucleotides matching TRBD2. There are 14 residues in the CDR3. Germline trimming cut 4 bases from V and 5 bases from J; bases unmatched to any gene: 5. Looked up from germline, CDR1 is SGDLS and CDR2 is YYNGEE.

This clone is deemed medium-sized (0.01 to 0.1%). The gene calls are TRBV6-6 and TRBJ2-1; 12 nucleotides agree with TRBD2. V shed 6 bases, J shed 2 bases, and the junction held 2 bases outside the gene matches. CDR1 and CDR2 from the germline V gene are MNHNY and SVGAGI (reference sequence). The CDR3 is made up of 15 amino acids. The CDR3 sequence: CASRGTSGPYNEQFF. In nucleotides, the CDR3 is TGTGCCAGCAGAGGGACTAGCGGGCCCTACAATGAGCAGTTCTTC.

The gene calls are TRBV28 and TRBJ1-2; D gene unclear. The CDR3 runs 16 residues. The germline V and J ends were trimmed by 5 bases and 6 bases, with 22 bases remaining between them. Germline-derived CDR1 and CDR2 are MDHEN and SYDVKM. The CDR3 DNA is TGTGCCAGCAGTCCAACCAGCGCCACCTCTGGGGATGGCTACACCTTC. This sequence encodes CASSPTSATSGDGYTF.

The chain has TRBV6-5 and TRBJ1-4; D possibly corresponds to TRBD1 (6 bases). The CDR3 loop spans 14 amino acids. Germline V gene lookup returns CDR1 MNHEY and CDR2 SVGAGI. V dropped 6 bases and J dropped 6 bases, with 14 bases sitting between them. CDR3 coding DNA: TGTGCCAGCAGAAGTTCGGGGGCGGATGAAAAACTGTTTTTT. Its protein product is CASRSSGADEKLFF.

This chain joins TRBV4-1 and TRBJ2-5; D is undetermined. CDR1 is MGHRA and CDR2 is YSYEKL in the germline V gene. The germline V and J ends were trimmed by 4 bases and 7 bases, with 19 bases remaining between them. The CDR3 has 15 amino acids. The CDR3 bases are TGCGCCAGCAGCCGAGATGCCATATCGTTAGGGACCCAGTACTTC. This translates into CASSRDAISLGTQYF.

This clone appeared once. This chain connects TRBV20-1 to TRBJ2-5; D is unresolved. The CDR3 length is 11 residues. The V gene lost 7 bases and the J gene lost 3 bases, with 9 bases spanning the gap. CDR1 is DFQATT and CDR2 is SNEGSKA in the germline V gene (reference sequence). CDR3 region: CSGHQKETQYF. The CDR3 region has the DNA TGCAGTGGACATCAGAAAGAGACCCAGTACTTC.